The source of this T cell receptor (beta chain) is a study of cytomegalovirus exposure and HLA in healthy donors. Germline CDR1 SGHKS, CDR2 YYEKEE (reference sequence). Trimming took 1 base from V and 2 from J; bases not matched to a gene: 8. The CDR3 is 16 amino acids. Turning to this clone: Its specificity is unknown.

The donors were members of the validation cohort comprising about 120 subjects, separate from the approximately 670-subject first cohort. Sequencing was performed with immunoSEQ multiplex PCR; in TCRdb, only in-frame clones are kept and a portion is missing. Here the sample spans 190,000 or so clones, roughly 84% being singletons. Study conclusions and caveats: Rarity characterized most TCR sequences, yet some public TCRs appeared in many donors. The study recorded 160 or so TCR beta chains that were cytomegalovirus-associated. Testing in vitro showed a few CMV-associated chains specific for CMV antigens.

This clonotype was obtained from a woman younger than 35 in good health and CMV-seropositive. The sample comprised PBMCs. The chain combines TRBV5-5 with TRBJ2-7, with 8 bases fitting TRBD1. The CDR3 region is CASSLLWGQVTYEQYF. The CDR3 DNA is TGTGCCAGCAGCTTGCTGTGGGGACAGGTAACCTACGAGCAGTACTTC.